This T cell receptor beta chain was retrieved from a study of shared clonotypes between healthy human individuals (dated by TCRdb to the early 2020s). General notes on the study: Three men and two women, aged 18 to 49 years, made up the cohort. For each donor, CD4 naive and CD4 memory were each given three plates, CD8 naive was given two plates, and CD8 memory was given one plate. The study deeply sequenced blood TCR repertoires of about five healthy adults to estimate repertoire size and the extent of clonotype sharing between individuals. To increase sequencing depth and limit assay-specific biases, different laboratories used diverse techniques to prepare libraries and sequence TCR repertoires. Each donor's leukapheresis produced roughly between roughly 0.94 and 9.5 billion PBMCs. Study-level results and caveats: Even with the large sequencing depth, rarefaction of the sorted-subset datasets indicated that sequencing was incomplete. Naive subsets generally had larger estimated clonotype richness than memory subsets. Because the study included only a small number of donors, the genetic and exposure-history diversity represented was limited. Sampling was restricted to blood, and TCR repertoires in tissue are likely to differ from TCR repertoires in blood. Compared with non-shared clonotypes, the clonotypes found in all four sorted-subset donors had higher generation probabilities. Based on pairwise subsampling, the degree of clonotype sharing among donors was expected to be affected by sequencing depth. Across four donors, around 5.4% of naive CD4, 3% to 3.5% of naive CD8, around 2.5% of memory CD4, and about 0.4% of memory CD8 clonotypes were shared.

V is pruned by 4 bases and J by 6 bases, leaving 9 bases of the junction without a gene match. The germline V gene yields SGHRS for CDR1 and YFSETQ for CDR2. The CDR3 has 15 amino acids, counting the end cysteine and phenylalanine. Only the CDR3 DNA stays, 45 bases, in frame from base 1. Healthy HIV-negative adults with no recently reported acute infections or vaccinations were included as donors. Every donor was a Caucasian adult living in Nashville, Tennessee, USA. CD4+ T cells were enriched through magnetic negative selection, after which naive cells were positively selected on CD45RA and the remaining negative fraction served as the memory subset. After blood collection by leukapheresis, PBMCs were isolated using Ficoll-Histopaque density gradient centrifugation and then cryopreserved in the vapor phase of liquid nitrogen. Analytical flow cytometry was used to check the purity and quantity of each magnetically sorted T cell population. From each sorted fraction, genomic DNA was isolated and quantified by UV absorbance on a Nanodrop 2000c.

As for this clone: What this receptor recognizes is not known. No quality values exist for individual bases; no much larger clone is one base distant.

Using the deep immunoSEQ assay, multiplex PCR amplified TCR CDR3 regions from genomic DNA. Genomic DNA extracted from each cell subset was distributed evenly over all wells of several immunoSEQ 96-well plates, and each plate served as one replicate. Each replicate PCR for sorted subsets received about 220 ng genomic DNA, equal to about 30,000 T cell genomes. The purified libraries were quantified using a Qubit 3.0 fluorometer, sized with a Bioanalyzer 2100, and then quantified again using the KAPA Library Quantification kit. A separate single-read 150-cycle Illumina NextSeq 550 flow cell was used to sequence each immunoSEQ 96-well plate. The authors processed their data as follows. Because only junctional sequences without quality scores were contained in the immunoSEQ output, filtering matching that applied to full-length reads could not be performed. To assign V/J genes and CDR3, sequences were annotated against IMGT germline references using PyIR, a Python wrapper for IgBLAST v1.9. Reads were filtered out if the reads had weak V/J assignments (E-value above 1e-6), no CDR3, stop codons, out-of-frame junctions, or ambiguous translated residues. V3J clonotypes were defined as sequences sharing an identical inferred V gene, J gene, and CDR3 amino acid sequence. Percentage overlap between repertoires was computed as shared unique clonotypes divided by the size of the smaller repertoire. Richness of each repertoire was evaluated using RTK rarefaction, the Chao1 estimator, and Recon v2.1 estimates of unobserved clonotypes. OLGA was used to compute generation probabilities for all TCRbeta clonotypes that the gDNA method yielded from a handful of donors. As stored in TCRdb, this immuneACCESS dataset retains in-frame rearrangements with V and J assigned. A fraction of the clones does not appear; measured against another copy, unresolved V genes explain less than half of the discrepancy, and the remainder lacks a known reason. The V and J calls and clone size come from that table; D and trimming were worked out from the DNA. The sample contains 1.4 million or so clones, 98% to 99% of them found a single time. Together, the top ten hold around 0.33% of the sample.

Here the chain combines TRBV5-1 and TRBJ1-4, and 7 junctional nucleotides match TRBD1. Sequenced sample: naive CD4+ T cells sorted from blood. Read against the paper, the sample's cell subset or site label means: CD45RA+ positively selected. This TCR derives from a man between 25 and 39 years old in good health. DNA sequence: TGCGCCAGCAGCCTAGGGACAGCTGAGGATGAAAAACTGTTTTTT. The resulting protein is CASSLGTAEDEKLFF.